One sample yielded the 14 T cell receptor beta chains listed below, sequenced in a study of post-analysis software for immune sequencing data. Antigens for these TCRs are unknown. General study results and limits: Controls had lower frequencies than patients of roughly five TRBV segments, which included TRBV5-6, TRBV5-1 and TRBV20-1.

The authors incorporated unique molecular identifiers into the TCR beta cDNA libraries. Each CDR3 protein is one row after TCRdb ran MiXCR on the PCR reads. In the table there are about 540,000 distinct CDR3 sequences, around 36% of which are singletons. The sample consisted of blood. The receptors shown here come from a girl aged 2 to 17 with multiple sclerosis.

The chain has TRBV29-1 and TRBJ1-2, with D possibly being TRBD1 (5 bases). V lost 0 bases, J lost 4 bases, and 12 bases lay in between. This CDR3 comprises 14 residues. The germline CDR1 and CDR2 sequences are SQVTM and ANQGSEA. CDR3 bases: TGCAGCGTTGAAGATCCTGACAGAATCTATGGCTACACCTTC. Amino acids: CSVEDPDRIYGYTF.

This chain links TRBV2 with TRBJ2-1; 7 nucleotides agree with TRBD2. CDR1 and CDR2 from the germline V gene are SNHLY and FYNNEI. This CDR3 contains 11 residues. J was trimmed by 13 bases and V by 5 bases; bases with no gene match: 5. The CDR3 nucleotides are TGTGCCAGCAGTCCGGGGGGTGACCAGTTCTTC. The encoded protein is CASSPGGDQFF.

This clonotype was detected a few times. The V and J genes are TRBV10-2 and TRBJ2-4; D might be TRBD1 or TRBD2, each matching 5 bases. V was trimmed by 11 bases and J by 0 bases, leaving 14 bases between them. Germline CDR1 WSHSY, CDR2 SAAADI. The CDR3 runs 14 residues. In nucleotides, the CDR3 is TGCGCCGGGGGTCGCAGTCTAGCCAAAAACATTCAGTACTTC. Its protein product is CAGGRSLAKNIQYF.

The chain joins TRBV2 to TRBJ2-3; TRBD1 might be the D (6 bases). The length of the CDR3 is 15 residues. In germline, CDR1 is SNHLY, CDR2 FYNNEI. The V end was cut by 1 base, the J end by 2 bases, with 10 bases between. The CDR3 DNA reads as TGTGCCAGCAGTGAAGGCAGGGACATCACAGATACGCAGTATTTT. It specifies CASSEGRDITDTQYF. Full variable domain (missing parts from reference TRBV2 and TRBJ2-3): EPEVTQTPSHQVTQMGQEVILRCVPISNHLYFYWYRQILGQKVEFLVSFYNNEISEKSEIFDDQFSVERPDGSNFTLKIRSTKLEDSAMYFCASSEGRDITDTQYFGPGTRLTVL.

The CDR3 loop reads CASSLSGRRNQPQHF. The CDR3 coding sequence is TGTGCCAGCAGCTTATCAGGCCGGCGTAATCAGCCCCAGCATTTT. The V call is TRBV11-2, the J call TRBJ1-5; D is undetermined. The V end lost 2 bases, the J end lost 4 bases, and 12 bases lay between the germline ends. Germline loops: CDR1 SGHAT, CDR2 FQNNGV. There are 15 residues in the CDR3.

This clonotype was found many times. The chain uses TRBV20-1 and TRBJ2-7; TRBD1 matches at 7 bases. J gave up 2 bases and V 3 bases, and 4 bases lay outside the gene matches. Per germline, CDR1 DFQATT and CDR2 SNEGSKA (reference sequence). The CDR3 spans 13 residues. CDR3 nucleotides: TGCAGTGCTAGGGACAGGCGTACCTACGAGCAGTACTTC. Amino acids: CSARDRRTYEQYF.

The CDR3 here is CASSLEANRAAFF. CDR3 coding DNA: TGCGCCAGCAGCTTGGAAGCGAACCGGGCAGCTTTCTTT. V usage is TRBV5-1 and J usage is TRBJ1-1; D unclear. There are 13 residues in the CDR3. Trimming removed 0 bases from V and 10 bases from J, with 13 bases in between. Germline-derived CDR1 and CDR2 are SGHRS and YFSETQ.

This sequence joins TRBV10-3 and TRBJ2-1, with 11 bases aligning to TRBD2. V lost 2 bases to trimming and J lost 4 bases; unmatched junction nucleotides: 7. Germline V gene sequence: CDR1 ENHRY, CDR2 SYGVKD. The CDR3 contains 17 residues. The CDR3 sequence: CAISEPRLAGTYNEQFF. CDR3 nucleotides: TGTGCCATCAGTGAGCCTCGACTAGCGGGGACTTACAATGAGCAGTTCTTC.

This chain uses TRBV20-1 with TRBJ2-4, with TRBD2 matching 10 bases. CDR3 length equals 16 residues. Germline V gene data show CDR1 as DFQATT and CDR2 as SNEGSKA (reference sequence). With 0 bases clipped from V and 0 bases from J, the junction kept 2 bases outside the gene matches. The CDR3 is CSARESGGEAKNIQYF. CDR3 in DNA: TGCAGTGCTAGAGAGAGCGGGGGGGAAGCCAAAAACATTCAGTACTTC.

The chain combines TRBV20-1 with TRBJ2-5; perhaps TRBD2 as D (7 bases). This CDR3 contains 12 residues. Germline loops: CDR1 DFQATT, CDR2 SNEGSKA (reference sequence). Deletions cut 5 bases from V and 11 bases from J, with 18 bases between. CDR3 bases: TGCAGTGCTGGTTTACAGGGAGGGGAGCAGTACTTC. Translating it yields CSAGLQGGEQYF.

This clonotype was observed a handful of times. The chain couples TRBV7-8 to TRBJ2-3, with TRBD2 identical over 11 bases. This CDR3 contains 16 residues. V lost 5 bases to trimming and J lost 3 bases; unmatched junction nucleotides: 7. Looked up from germline, CDR1 is SGHVS and CDR2 is FQNEAQ. The CDR3 spells CASSPVAGGKTDTQYF. In nucleotides, the CDR3 is TGTGCCAGCAGCCCTGTAGCGGGGGGGAAAACAGATACGCAGTATTTT.

In its sample, this clonotype was seen a few times. The chain is built from TRBV5-1 and TRBJ2-3; maybe TRBD2 (5 bases). Germline CDR1 reads SGHRS; CDR2 reads YFSETQ. Trimming took off 0 bases at V and 5 bases at J, with 13 bases between the two ends. The CDR3 runs to 15 residues. Here the CDR3 DNA reads TGCGCCAGCAGCTTGGTCGAGCCCGGGGTAGATACGCAGTATTTT. Encoded protein: CASSLVEPGVDTQYF. Variable domain in full (rest from reference TRBV5-1 and TRBJ2-3): KAGVTQTPRYLIKTRGQQVTLSCSPISGHRSVSWYQQTPGQGLQFLFEYFSETQRNKGNFPGRFSGRQFSNSRSEMNVSTLELGDSALYLCASSLVEPGVDTQYFGPGTRLTVL.

This clonotype was detected ten times or more. This chain links TRBV29-1 with TRBJ1-2, with 7 positions matching TRBD1. V trimming: 5 bases; J trimming: 8 bases; junction bases outside the gene matches: 5. CDR1 and CDR2 (germline): SQVTM, ANQGSEA. This CDR3 has 11 amino acids. The CDR3 sequence is CSVNAGGGYTF. CDR3 DNA sequence: TGCAGCGTTAATGCAGGGGGAGGCTACACCTTC.

The V gene is TRBV7-8, the J gene TRBJ2-2, with D unresolved. V lost 0 bases and J 1 base, leaving 9 bases between the germline ends. The germline CDR1 and CDR2 sequences are SGHVS and FQNEAQ. This CDR3 is built from 16 residues. CDR3 in DNA: TGTGCCAGCAGCTTAGCGTGGACCGGGAACACCGGGGAGCTGTTTTTT. Amino acid sequence: CASSLAWTGNTGELFF.